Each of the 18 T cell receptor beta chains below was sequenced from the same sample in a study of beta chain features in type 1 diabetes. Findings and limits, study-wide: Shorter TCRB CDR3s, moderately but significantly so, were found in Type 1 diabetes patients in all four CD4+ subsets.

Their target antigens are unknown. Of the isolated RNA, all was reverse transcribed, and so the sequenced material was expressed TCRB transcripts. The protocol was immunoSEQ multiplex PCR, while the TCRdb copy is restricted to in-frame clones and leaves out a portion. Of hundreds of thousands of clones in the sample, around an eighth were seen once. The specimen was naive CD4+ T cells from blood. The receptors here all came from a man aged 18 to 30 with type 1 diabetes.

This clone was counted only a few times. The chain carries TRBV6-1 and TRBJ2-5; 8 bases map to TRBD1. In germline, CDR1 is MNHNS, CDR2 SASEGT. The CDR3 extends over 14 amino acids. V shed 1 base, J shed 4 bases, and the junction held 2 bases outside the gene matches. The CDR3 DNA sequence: TGTGCCAGCAGTGAAGGGACAGGGCGAGAGACCCAGTACTTC. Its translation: CASSEGTGRETQYF.

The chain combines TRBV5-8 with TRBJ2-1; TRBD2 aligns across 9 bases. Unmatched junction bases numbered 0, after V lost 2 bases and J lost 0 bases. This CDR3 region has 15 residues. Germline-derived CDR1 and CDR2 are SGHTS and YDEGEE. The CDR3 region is CASSFSGSSYNEQFF. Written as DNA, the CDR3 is TGTGCCAGCAGCTTTAGCGGGAGCTCCTACAATGAGCAGTTCTTC.

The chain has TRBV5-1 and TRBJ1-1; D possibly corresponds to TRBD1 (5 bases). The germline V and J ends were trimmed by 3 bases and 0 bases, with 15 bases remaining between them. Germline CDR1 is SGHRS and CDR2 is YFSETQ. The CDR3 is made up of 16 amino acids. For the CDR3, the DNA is TGCGCCAGCAGCTCGTCTCAGGGTTCCTTGAACACTGAAGCTTTCTTT. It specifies CASSSSQGSLNTEAFF.

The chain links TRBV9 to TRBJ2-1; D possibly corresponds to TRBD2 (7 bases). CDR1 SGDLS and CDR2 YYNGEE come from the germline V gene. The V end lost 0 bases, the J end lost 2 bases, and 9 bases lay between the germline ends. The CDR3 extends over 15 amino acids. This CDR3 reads CASSVGGGAYNEQFF. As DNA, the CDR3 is TGTGCCAGCAGCGTAGGAGGGGGGGCCTACAATGAGCAGTTCTTC.

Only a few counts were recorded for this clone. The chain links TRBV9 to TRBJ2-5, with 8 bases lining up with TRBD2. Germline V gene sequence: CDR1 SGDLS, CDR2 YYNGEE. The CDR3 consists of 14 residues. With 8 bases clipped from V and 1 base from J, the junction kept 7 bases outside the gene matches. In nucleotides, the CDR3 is TGTGCCAGTACCCGTAGCGGGGCCCAAGAGACCCAGTACTTC. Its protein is CASTRSGAQETQYF.

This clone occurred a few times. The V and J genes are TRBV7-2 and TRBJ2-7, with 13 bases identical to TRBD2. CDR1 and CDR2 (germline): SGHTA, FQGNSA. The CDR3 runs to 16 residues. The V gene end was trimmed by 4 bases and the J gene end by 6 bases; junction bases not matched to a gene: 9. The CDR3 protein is CASSSNSGTSGAEQYF. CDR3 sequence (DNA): TGTGCCAGCAGCTCTAATTCCGGGACTAGCGGGGCCGAGCAGTACTTC.

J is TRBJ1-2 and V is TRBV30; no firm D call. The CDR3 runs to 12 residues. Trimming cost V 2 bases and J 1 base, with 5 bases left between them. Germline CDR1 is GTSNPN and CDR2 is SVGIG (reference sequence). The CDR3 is CAWSYGNYGYTF. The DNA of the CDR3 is TGTGCCTGGAGTTATGGTAACTATGGCTACACCTTC. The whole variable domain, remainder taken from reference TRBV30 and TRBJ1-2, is SQTIHQWPATLVQPVGSPLSLECTVEGTSNPNLYWYRQAAGRGLQLLFYSVGIGQISSEVPQNLSASRPQDRQFILSSKKLLLSDSGFYLCAWSYGNYGYTFGSGTRLTVV.

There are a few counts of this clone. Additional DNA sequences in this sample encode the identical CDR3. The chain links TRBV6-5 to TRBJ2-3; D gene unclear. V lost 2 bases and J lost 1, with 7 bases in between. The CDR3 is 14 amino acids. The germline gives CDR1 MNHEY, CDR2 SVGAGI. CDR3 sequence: CASSYSGGTDTQYF. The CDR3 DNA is TGTGCCAGCAGTTACAGTGGGGGCACAGATACGCAGTATTTT.

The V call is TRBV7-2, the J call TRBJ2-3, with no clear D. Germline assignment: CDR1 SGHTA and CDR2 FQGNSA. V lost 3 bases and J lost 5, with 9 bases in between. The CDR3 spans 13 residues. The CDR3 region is CASSLESVDTQYF. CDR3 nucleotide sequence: TGTGCCAGCAGCTTGGAGTCGGTAGATACGCAGTATTTT.

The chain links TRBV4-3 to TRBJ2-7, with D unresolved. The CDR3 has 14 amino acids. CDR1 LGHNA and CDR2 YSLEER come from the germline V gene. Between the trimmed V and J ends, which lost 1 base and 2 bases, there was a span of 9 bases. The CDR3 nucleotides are TGCGCCAGCAGCCAAGGATCGCGGCCCTACGAGCAGTACTTC. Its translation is CASSQGSRPYEQYF.

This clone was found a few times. The CDR3 region has the DNA TGTGCCAGCTCACCAAACAGGGGCACAGATACGCAGTATTTT. This sequence encodes CASSPNRGTDTQYF. The chain has TRBV18 and TRBJ2-3; D is perhaps TRBD1 (6 bases). There are 14 residues in the CDR3. The ends were cut back, 2 bases at V and 1 base at J, with 7 bases in the middle. Germline loops: CDR1 KGHSH, CDR2 LQKENI. Full variable domain (rest looked up from reference TRBV18 and TRBJ2-3): NAGVMQNPRHLVRRRGQEARLRCSPMKGHSHVYWYRQLPEEGLKFMVYLQKENIIDESGMPKERFSAEFPKEGPSILRIQQVVRGDSAAYFCASSPNRGTDTQYFGPGTRLTVL.

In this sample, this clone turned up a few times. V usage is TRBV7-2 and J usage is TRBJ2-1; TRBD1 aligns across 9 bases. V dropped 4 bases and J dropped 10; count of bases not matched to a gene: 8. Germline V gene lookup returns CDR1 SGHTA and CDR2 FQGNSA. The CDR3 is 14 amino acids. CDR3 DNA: TGTGCCAGCAGCTCGGACAGGGGCTCGGGAGAGCAGTTCTTC. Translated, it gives CASSSDRGSGEQFF.

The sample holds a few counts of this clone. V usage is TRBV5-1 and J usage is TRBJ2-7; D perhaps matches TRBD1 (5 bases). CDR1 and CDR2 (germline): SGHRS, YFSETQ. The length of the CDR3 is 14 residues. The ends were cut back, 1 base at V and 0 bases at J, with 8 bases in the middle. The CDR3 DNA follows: TGCGCCAGCAGCTTGCAGGGAAACTCCTACGAGCAGTACTTC. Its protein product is CASSLQGNSYEQYF.

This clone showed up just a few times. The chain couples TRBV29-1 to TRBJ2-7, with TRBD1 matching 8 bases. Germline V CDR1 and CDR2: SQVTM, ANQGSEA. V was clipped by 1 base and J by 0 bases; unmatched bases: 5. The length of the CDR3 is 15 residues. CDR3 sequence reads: CSVEGGTGHSYEQYF. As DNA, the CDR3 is TGCAGCGTTGAAGGGGGGACAGGACACTCCTACGAGCAGTACTTC.

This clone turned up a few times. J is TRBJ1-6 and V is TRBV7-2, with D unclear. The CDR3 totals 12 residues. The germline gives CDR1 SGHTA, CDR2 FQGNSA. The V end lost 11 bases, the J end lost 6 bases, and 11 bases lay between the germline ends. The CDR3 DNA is TGTGCCTCCCGGCCGGGTAATTCACCCCTCCACTTT. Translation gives CASRPGNSPLHF. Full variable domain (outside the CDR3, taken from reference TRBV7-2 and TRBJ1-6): GAGVSQSPSNKVTEKGKDVELRCDPISGHTALYWYRQSLGQGLEFLIYFQGNSAPDKSGLPSDRFSAERTGGSVSTLTIQRTQQEDSAVYLCASRPGNSPLHFGNGTRLTVT.

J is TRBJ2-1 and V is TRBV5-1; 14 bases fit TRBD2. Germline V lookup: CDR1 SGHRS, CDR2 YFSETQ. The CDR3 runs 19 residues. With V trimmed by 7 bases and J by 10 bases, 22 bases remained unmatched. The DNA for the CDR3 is TGCGCCAGCTCTACCGCCAAGGCCCAGGGGACTAGCGGGGGTCGGGAGCAGTTCTTC. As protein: CASSTAKAQGTSGGREQFF. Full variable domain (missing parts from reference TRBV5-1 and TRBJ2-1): KAGVTQTPRYLIKTRGQQVTLSCSPISGHRSVSWYQQTPGQGLQFLFEYFSETQRNKGNFPGRFSGRQFSNSRSEMNVSTLELGDSALYLCASSTAKAQGTSGGREQFFGPGTRLTVL.

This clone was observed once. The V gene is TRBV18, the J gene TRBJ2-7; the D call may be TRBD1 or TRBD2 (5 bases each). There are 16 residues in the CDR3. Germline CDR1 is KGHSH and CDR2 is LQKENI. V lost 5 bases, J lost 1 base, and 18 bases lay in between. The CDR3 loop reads CASSTGANRRSYEQYF. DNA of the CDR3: TGTGCCAGCTCAACCGGGGCTAACCGGAGGTCCTACGAGCAGTACTTC.

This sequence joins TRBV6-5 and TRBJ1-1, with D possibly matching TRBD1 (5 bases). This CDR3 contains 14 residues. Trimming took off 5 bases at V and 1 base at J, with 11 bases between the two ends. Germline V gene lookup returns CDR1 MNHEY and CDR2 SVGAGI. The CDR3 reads CASSAMTANTEAFF. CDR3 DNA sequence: TGTGCCAGCAGTGCGATGACAGCGAACACTGAAGCTTTCTTT.